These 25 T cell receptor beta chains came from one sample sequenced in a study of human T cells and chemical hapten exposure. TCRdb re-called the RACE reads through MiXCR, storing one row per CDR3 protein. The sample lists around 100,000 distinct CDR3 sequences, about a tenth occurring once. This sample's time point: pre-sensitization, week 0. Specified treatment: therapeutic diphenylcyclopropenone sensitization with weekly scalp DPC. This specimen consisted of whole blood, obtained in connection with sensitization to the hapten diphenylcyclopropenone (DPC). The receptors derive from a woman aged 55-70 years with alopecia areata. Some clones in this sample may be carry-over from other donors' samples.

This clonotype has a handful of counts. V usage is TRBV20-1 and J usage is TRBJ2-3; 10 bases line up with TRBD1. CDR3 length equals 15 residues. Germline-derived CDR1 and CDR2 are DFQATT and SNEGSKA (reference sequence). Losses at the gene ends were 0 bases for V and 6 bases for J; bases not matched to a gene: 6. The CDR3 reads CSARDQGQGVDTQYF. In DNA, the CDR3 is TGCAGTGCTAGAGATCAAGGACAGGGGGTCGATACGCAGTATTTT.

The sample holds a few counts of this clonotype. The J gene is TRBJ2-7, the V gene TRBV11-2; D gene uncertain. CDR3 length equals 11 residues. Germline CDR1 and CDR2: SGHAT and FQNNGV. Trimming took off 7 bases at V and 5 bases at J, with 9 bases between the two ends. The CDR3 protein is CASTNTNEQYF. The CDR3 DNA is TGTGCCAGCACCAATACCAACGAGCAGTACTTC.

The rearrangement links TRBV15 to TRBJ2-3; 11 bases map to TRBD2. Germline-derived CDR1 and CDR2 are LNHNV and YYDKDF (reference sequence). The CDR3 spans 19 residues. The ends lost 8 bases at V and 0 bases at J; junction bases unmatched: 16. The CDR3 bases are TGTGCCACCCGCGACCATCAACTAGCGGGGGCCCTTAGCACAGATACGCAGTATTTT. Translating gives CATRDHQLAGALSTDTQYF.

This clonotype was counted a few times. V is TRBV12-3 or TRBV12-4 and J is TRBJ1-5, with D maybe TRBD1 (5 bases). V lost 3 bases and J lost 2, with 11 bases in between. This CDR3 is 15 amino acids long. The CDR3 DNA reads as TGTGCCAGCAGTTTTGGGGCCGGTCGCAATCAGCCCCAGCATTTT. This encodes CASSFGAGRNQPQHF.

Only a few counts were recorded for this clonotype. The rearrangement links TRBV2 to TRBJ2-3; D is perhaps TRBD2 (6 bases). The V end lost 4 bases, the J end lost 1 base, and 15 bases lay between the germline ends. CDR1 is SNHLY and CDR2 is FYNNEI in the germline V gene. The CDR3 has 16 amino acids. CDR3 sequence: CASSGRPAGRTDTQYF. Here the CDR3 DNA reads TGTGCCAGCAGTGGGCGACCAGCGGGCCGCACAGATACGCAGTATTTT.

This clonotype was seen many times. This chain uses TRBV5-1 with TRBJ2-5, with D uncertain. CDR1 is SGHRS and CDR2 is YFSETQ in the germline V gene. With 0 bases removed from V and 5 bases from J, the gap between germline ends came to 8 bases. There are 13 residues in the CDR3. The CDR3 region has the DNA TGCGCCAGCAGCTTGGGATTAGGGGAGACCCAGTACTTC. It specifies CASSLGLGETQYF.

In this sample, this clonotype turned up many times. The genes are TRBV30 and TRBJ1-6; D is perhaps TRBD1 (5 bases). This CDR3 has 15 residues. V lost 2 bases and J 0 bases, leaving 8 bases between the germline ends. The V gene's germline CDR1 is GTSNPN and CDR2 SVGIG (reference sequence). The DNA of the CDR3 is TGTGCCTGGAGTAACCAGGGCTCCTATAATTCACCCCTCCACTTT. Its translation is CAWSNQGSYNSPLHF. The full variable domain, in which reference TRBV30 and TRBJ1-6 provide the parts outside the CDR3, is SQTIHQWPATLVQPVGSPLSLECTVEGTSNPNLYWYRQAAGRGLQLLFYSVGIGQISSEVPQNLSASRPQDRQFILSSKKLLLSDSGFYLCAWSNQGSYNSPLHFGNGTRLTVT.

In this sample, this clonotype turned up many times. The CDR3 sequence: CASSLAVEGETQYF. The CDR3 DNA reads TGCGCCAGCAGCTTGGCAGTGGAGGGGGAGACCCAGTACTTC. The rearrangement links TRBV5-1 to TRBJ2-5, with D tentatively TRBD2 (6 bases). The CDR3 covers 14 residues. Germline-derived CDR1 and CDR2 are SGHRS and YFSETQ. V lost 0 bases and J 5 bases, leaving 11 bases between the germline ends.

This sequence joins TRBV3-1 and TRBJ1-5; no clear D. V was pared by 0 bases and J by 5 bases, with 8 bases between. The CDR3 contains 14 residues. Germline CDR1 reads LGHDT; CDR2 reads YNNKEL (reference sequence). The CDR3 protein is CASSQDLGYQPQHF. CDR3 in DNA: TGTGCCAGCAGCCAAGATCTTGGGTATCAGCCCCAGCATTTT.

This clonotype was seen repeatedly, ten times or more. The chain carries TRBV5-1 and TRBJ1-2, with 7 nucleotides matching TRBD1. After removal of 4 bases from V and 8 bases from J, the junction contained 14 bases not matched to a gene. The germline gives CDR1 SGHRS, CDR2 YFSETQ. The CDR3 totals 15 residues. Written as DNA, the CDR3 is TGCGCCAGCAGCCCCAACTTAGGGCAGGGGGGCGGCTACACCTTC. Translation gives CASSPNLGQGGGYTF.

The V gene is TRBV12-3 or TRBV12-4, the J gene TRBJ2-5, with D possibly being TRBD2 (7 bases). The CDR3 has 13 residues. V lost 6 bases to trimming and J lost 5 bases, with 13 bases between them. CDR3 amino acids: CASRPGGSETQYF. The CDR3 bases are TGTGCCAGCAGACCGGGGGGCTCGGAGACCCAGTACTTC.

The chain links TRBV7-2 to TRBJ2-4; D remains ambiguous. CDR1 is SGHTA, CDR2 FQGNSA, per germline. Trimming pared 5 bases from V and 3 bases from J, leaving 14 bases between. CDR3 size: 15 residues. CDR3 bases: TGTGCCAGCAGCAACGGGCCATGGGGCAAAAACATTCAGTACTTC. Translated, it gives CASSNGPWGKNIQYF.

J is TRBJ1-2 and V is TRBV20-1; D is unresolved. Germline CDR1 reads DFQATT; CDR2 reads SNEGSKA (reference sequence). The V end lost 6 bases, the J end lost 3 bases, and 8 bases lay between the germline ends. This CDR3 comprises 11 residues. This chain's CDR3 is CSARKDYGYTF. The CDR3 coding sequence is TGCAGTGCCCGGAAGGACTATGGCTACACCTTC.

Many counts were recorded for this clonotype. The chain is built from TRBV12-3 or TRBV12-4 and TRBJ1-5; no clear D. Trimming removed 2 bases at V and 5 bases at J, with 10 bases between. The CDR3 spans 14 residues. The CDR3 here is CASSLSAFDQPQHF. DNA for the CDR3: TGTGCCAGCAGTTTATCTGCTTTCGATCAGCCCCAGCATTTT.

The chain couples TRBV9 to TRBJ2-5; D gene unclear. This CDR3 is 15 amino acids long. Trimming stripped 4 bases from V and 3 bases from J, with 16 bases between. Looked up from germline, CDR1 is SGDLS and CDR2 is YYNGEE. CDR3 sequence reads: CASSPRIQIKETQYF. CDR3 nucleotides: TGTGCCAGCAGCCCCCGAATCCAGATCAAAGAGACCCAGTACTTC.

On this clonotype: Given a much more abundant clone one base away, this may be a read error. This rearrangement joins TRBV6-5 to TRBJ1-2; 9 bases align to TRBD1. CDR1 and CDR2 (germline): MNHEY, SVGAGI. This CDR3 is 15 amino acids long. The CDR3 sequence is CAGSYYGQGSYGYTF. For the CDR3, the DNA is TGTGCCGGCAGTTACTATGGACAGGGGTCCTATGGCTACACCTTC.

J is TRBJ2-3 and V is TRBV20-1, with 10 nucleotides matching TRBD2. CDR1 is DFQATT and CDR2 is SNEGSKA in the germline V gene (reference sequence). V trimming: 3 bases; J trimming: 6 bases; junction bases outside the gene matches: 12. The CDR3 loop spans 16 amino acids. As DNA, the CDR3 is TGCAGTGCTAGTCGACCTAGCGGGGGTCCAGCGGATACGCAGTATTTT. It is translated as CSASRPSGGPADTQYF.

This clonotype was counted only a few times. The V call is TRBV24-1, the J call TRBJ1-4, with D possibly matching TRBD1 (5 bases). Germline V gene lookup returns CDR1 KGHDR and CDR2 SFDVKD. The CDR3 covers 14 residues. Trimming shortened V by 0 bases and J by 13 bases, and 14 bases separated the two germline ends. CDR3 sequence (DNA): TGTGCCACCAGTGATTTGGCGCAGATCCAGGGACTGTTTTTT. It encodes CATSDLAQIQGLFF.

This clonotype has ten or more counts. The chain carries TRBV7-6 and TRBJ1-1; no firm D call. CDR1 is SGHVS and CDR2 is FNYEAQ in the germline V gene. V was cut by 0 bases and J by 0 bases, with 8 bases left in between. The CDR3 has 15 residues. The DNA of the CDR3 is TGTGCCAGCAGCTTAGCAGGACGGCTGAACACTGAAGCTTTCTTT. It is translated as CASSLAGRLNTEAFF.

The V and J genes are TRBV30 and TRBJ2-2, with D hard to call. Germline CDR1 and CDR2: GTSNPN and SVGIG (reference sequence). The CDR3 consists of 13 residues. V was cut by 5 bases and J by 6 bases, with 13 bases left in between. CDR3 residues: CAWGIGSPGELFF. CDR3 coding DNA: TGTGCCTGGGGTATTGGGTCGCCCGGGGAGCTGTTTTTT. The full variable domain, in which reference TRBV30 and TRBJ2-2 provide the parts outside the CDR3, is SQTIHQWPATLVQPVGSPLSLECTVEGTSNPNLYWYRQAAGRGLQLLFYSVGIGQISSEVPQNLSASRPQDRQFILSSKKLLLSDSGFYLCAWGIGSPGELFFGEGSRLTVL.

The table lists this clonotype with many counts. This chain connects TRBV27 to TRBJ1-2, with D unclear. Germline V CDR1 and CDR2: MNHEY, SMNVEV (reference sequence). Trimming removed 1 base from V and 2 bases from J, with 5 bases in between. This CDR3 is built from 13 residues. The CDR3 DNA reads TGTGCCAGCAGTTTATTTACAAACTATGGCTACACCTTC. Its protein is CASSLFTNYGYTF.

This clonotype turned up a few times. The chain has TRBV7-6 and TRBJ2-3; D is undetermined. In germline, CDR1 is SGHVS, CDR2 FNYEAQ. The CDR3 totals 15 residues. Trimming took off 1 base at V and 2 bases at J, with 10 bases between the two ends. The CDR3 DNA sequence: TGTGCCAGCAGCTTAGGGAGACACGCCACAGATACGCAGTATTTT. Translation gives CASSLGRHATDTQYF.

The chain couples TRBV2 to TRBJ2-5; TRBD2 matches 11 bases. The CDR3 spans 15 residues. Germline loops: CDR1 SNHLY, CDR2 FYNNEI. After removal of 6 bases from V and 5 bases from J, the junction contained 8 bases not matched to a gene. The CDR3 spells CASSANSGGAETQYF. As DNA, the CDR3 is TGTGCCAGCAGCGCTAATAGCGGGGGGGCCGAGACCCAGTACTTC.

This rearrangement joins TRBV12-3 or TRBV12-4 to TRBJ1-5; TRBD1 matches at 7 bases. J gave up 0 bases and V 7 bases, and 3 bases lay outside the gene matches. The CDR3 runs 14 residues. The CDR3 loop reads CASTQGHSNQPQHF. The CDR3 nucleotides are TGTGCCAGCACACAGGGGCATAGCAATCAGCCCCAGCATTTT.

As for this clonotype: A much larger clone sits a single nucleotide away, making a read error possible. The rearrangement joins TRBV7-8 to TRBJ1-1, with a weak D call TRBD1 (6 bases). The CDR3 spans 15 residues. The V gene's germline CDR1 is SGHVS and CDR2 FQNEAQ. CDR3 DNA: TGTGCCAGCAGCCCGCGTGAGGACAGCAACACTGAAGCTTCCTTT. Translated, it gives CASSPREDSNTEASF. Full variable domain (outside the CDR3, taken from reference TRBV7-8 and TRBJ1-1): GAGVSQSPRYKVAKRGQDVALRCDPISGHVSLFWYQQALGQGPEFLTYFQNEAQLDKSGLPSDRFFAERPEGSVSTLKIQRTQQEDSAVYLCASSPREDSNTEASFGQGTRLTVV.